Listed here are 2 T cell receptor beta chains from one sample, sequenced in a study of cytomegalovirus exposure and HLA in healthy donors. The study ran its PCR with 60 Vbeta and 13 Jbeta primers. Using immunoSEQ multiplex PCR, the repertoire was profiled, and TCRdb retains in-frame clones only, with some absent. This table has more than 90,000 clones, 85% to 90% appearing once. The material sequenced was PBMCs. The receptors were gathered from a man between 25 and 39 years old in good health and CMV-seronegative.

The chain joins TRBV19 to TRBJ1-5; tentatively, D is TRBD1 (5 bases). Germline CDR1 reads LNHDA; CDR2 reads SQIVND (reference sequence). The germline V and J ends were trimmed by 7 bases and 1 base, with 17 bases remaining between them. This CDR3 contains 16 residues. As DNA, the CDR3 is TGTGCCAGTACTCCCCATTGGGGCCTGAGCAATCAGCCCCAGCATTTT. Protein product: CASTPHWGLSNQPQHF.

This clone was observed a single time. The CDR3 loop reads CASTPKALAGAGEQYF. The CDR3 DNA follows: TGTGCCAGCACCCCCAAGGCGCTAGCGGGAGCGGGCGAGCAGTACTTC. The V call is TRBV2, the J call TRBJ2-7, with 10 positions matching TRBD2. After removal of 7 bases from V and 6 bases from J, the junction contained 15 bases not matched to a gene. In germline, CDR1 is SNHLY, CDR2 FYNNEI. This CDR3 comprises 16 residues. Using reference TRBV2 and TRBJ2-7 for the parts outside the CDR3, the full variable domain is EPEVTQTPSHQVTQMGQEVILRCVPISNHLYFYWYRQILGQKVEFLVSFYNNEISEKSEIFDDQFSVERPDGSNFTLKIRSTKLEDSAMYFCASTPKALAGAGEQYFGPGTRLTVT.